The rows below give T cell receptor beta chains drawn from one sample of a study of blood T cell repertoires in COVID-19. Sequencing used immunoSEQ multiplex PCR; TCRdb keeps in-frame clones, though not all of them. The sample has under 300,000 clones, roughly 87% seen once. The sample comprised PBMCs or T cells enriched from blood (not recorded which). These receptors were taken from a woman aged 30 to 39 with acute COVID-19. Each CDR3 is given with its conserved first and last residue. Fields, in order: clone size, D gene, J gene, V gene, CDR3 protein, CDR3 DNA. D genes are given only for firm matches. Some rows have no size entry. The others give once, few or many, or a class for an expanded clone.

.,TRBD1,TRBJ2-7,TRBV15,CATSRSGQGSYEQYF,TGTGCCACCAGCAGATCGGGACAGGGCTCCTACGAGCAGTACTTC
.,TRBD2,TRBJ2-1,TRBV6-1,CASSETPFSRTSGRPNEQFF,TGTGCCAGCAGTGAAACCCCTTTTTCCAGGACTAGCGGGAGGCCCAATGAGCAGTTCTTC
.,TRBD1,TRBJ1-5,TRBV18,CASSPPGQGARPQHF,TGTGCCAGCTCACCACCAGGACAGGGGGCAAGGCCCCAGCATTTT
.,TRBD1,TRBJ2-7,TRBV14,CASSQLQGIYEQYF,TGTGCCAGCAGCCAACTACAGGGGATCTACGAGCAGTACTTC
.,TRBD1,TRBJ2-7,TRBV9,CASSTGTGGFYEQYF,TGTGCCAGCAGCACCGGGACAGGGGGCTTCTACGAGCAGTACTTC
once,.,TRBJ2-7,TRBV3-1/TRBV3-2,CASSQRTTYEQYF,TGTGCCAGCAGCCAGCGAACTACCTACGAGCAGTACTTC
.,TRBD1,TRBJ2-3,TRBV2,CASSATGGGSDTQYF,TGTGCCAGCAGTGCCACAGGGGGCGGGTCAGATACGCAGTATTTT
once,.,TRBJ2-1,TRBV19,CASSSGTSLYNEQFF,TGTGCCAGTAGTTCCGGGACTTCCCTCTACAATGAGCAGTTCTTC
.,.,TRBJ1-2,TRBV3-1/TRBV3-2,CASSQDPLRPFPPRGYTF,TGTGCCAGCAGCCAAGATCCCCTTAGACCTTTTCCTCCGAGGGGCTACACCTTC
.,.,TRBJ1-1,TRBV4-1,CASSPDDRLLNTEAFF,TGCGCCAGCAGTCCTGATGACAGGCTCCTGAACACTGAAGCTTTCTTT
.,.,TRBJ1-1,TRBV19,CASSILGLEAFF,TGTGCCAGTAGTATCTTGGGCCTGGAAGCTTTCTTT
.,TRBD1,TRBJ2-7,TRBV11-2,CASRGTGTGPYEQYF,TGTGCCAGCAGAGGTACCGGGACAGGACCCTACGAGCAGTACTTC
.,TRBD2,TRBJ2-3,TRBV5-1,CASSLEISAGGLISDTQYF,TGCGCCAGCAGCTTGGAGATCTCGGCGGGAGGGCTTATCTCAGATACGCAGTATTTT
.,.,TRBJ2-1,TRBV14,CASTGQGGGEQFF,TGTGCCAGCACGGGGCAGGGGGGAGGTGAGCAGTTCTTC
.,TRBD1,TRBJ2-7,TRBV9,CASSSGTGNSYEQYF,TGTGCCAGCAGCTCCGGGACAGGGAACTCCTACGAGCAGTACTTC
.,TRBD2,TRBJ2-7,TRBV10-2,CASSDTTGGTYEQYF,TGCGCCAGCTCCGATACGACGGGAGGGACCTACGAGCAGTACTTC
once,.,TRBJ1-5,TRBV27,CASSGHSTGGNQPQHF,TGTGCCAGCAGTGGCCACTCGACAGGAGGCAATCAGCCCCAGCATTTT
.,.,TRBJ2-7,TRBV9,CASSARGWPYEQYF,TGTGCCAGCAGCGCCCGGGGTTGGCCGTACGAGCAGTACTTC
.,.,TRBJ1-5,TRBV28,CASSLAWVGTQNQPQHF,TGTGCCAGCAGTTTAGCCTGGGTCGGGACACAAAATCAGCCCCAGCATTTT
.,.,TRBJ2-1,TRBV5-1,CASSPGHGVNEQFF,TGCGCCAGCAGCCCCGGACACGGAGTGAATGAGCAGTTCTTC